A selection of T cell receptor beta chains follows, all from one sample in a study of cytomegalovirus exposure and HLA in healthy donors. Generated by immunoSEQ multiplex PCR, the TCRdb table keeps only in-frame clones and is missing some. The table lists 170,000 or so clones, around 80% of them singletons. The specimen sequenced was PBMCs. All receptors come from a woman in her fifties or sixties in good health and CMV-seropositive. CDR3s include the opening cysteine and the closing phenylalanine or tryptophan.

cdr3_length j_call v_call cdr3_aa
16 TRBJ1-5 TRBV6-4 CASSDSMGEGNQPQHF
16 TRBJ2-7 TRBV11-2 CASSLLAGSGIYEQYF
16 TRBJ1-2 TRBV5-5 CASSATSPERLDGYTF
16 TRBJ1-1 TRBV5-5 CASSRDEQGARTEAFF
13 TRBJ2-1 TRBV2 CASSSQSGIEQFF
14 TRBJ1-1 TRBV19 CASSTGRGNTEAFF
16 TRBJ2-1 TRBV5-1 CASSYASGGAPGEQFF
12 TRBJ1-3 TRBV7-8 CASSFNRNTIYF
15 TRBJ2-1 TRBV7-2 CASSTLAGEYNEQFF
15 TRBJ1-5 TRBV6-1 CASSESRPLNQPQHF
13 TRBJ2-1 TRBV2 CASRPTSTDEQFF